The 23 T cell receptor beta chains below all came from one sample that was sequenced in a study of cytomegalovirus exposure and HLA in healthy donors. Assay: immunoSEQ multiplex PCR; the TCRdb copy retains only in-frame clones and omits some. The data show about 150,000 clones, roughly 84% seen once. Sequenced input: PBMCs. The receptor source for this set is a human donor in good health.

This chain connects TRBV5-1 to TRBJ2-1, with D possibly matching TRBD2 (5 bases). The V end was cut by 2 bases, the J end by 5 bases, with 11 bases between. Germline V gene data show CDR1 as SGHRS and CDR2 as YFSETQ. This CDR3 region has 14 residues. The CDR3 protein is CASSFNGVDNEQFF. CDR3 in DNA: TGCGCCAGCAGCTTTAACGGGGTAGACAATGAGCAGTTCTTC.

V gene TRBV7-2 combines with J gene TRBJ1-1; 10 bases agree with TRBD1. Per germline, CDR1 SGHTA and CDR2 FQGNSA. The CDR3 sequence is 17 residues long. V was pared by 7 bases and J by 3 bases, with 14 bases of the junction left unmatched. CDR3 nucleotides: TGTGCCAGCACTTCATTATTGGACAGGGGGAGGGACACTGAAGCTTTCTTT. As protein: CASTSLLDRGRDTEAFF.

V is TRBV28 and J is TRBJ2-7; 8 bases map to TRBD1. Germline V lookup: CDR1 MDHEN, CDR2 SYDVKM. This CDR3 has 16 residues. The V segment lost 6 bases and the J segment 0 bases; nucleotides outside the gene matches: 10. The CDR3 loop is CASSLGWTGSSYEQYF. The CDR3 DNA follows: TGTGCCAGCAGCTTAGGGTGGACAGGGAGCTCCTACGAGCAGTACTTC.

V and J are TRBV6-5 and TRBJ1-4, with no clear D. The germline V and J ends were trimmed by 1 base and 1 base, with 7 bases remaining between them. The CDR3 loop spans 15 amino acids. The V gene's germline CDR1 is MNHEY and CDR2 SVGAGI. CDR3 region: CASSYLGVTNEKLFF. In DNA form, the CDR3 reads TGTGCCAGCAGTTACTTGGGAGTAACTAATGAAAAACTGTTTTTT.

J is TRBJ1-2 and V is TRBV2; D remains ambiguous. V shed 7 bases and J shed 0 bases, with 15 bases lying between them. Germline V CDR1 and CDR2: SNHLY, FYNNEI. The CDR3 contains 15 residues. The DNA for the CDR3 is TGTGCCAGCAATACCGGAAGAGGCCCTAACTATGGCTACACCTTC. It encodes CASNTGRGPNYGYTF.

The chain has TRBV21-1 and TRBJ1-1; TRBD1 is taken as the D call from the table, unchecked against the DNA. TRBV21-1 is described as a pseudogene. CDR3 length equals 15 residues. The CDR3 coding sequence is TGTGCCAGCAGGCAAAAACTGGGGCCGAACACTGAAGCTTTCTTT. Amino acids: CASRQKLGPNTEAFF.

The rearrangement uses TRBV2 and TRBJ2-3; D may be TRBD2 (6 bases). The CDR3 has 14 amino acids. CDR1 and CDR2 (germline): SNHLY, FYNNEI. V gave up 11 bases and J gave up 6 bases, with 21 bases separating them. CDR3 nucleotide sequence: TGTGCCGGCCTCGGGGGAGCGGCGGAGGATACGCAGTATTTT. It is translated as CAGLGGAAEDTQYF.

The CDR3 DNA reads as TGTGCCAGCAGTGCGCCTGGGCTCCAAGAGACCCAGTACTTC. Amino acid sequence: CASSAPGLQETQYF. V gene TRBV25-1 combines with J gene TRBJ2-5; D unresolved. Germline V gene lookup returns CDR1 MGHDK and CDR2 SYGVNS. This CDR3 is built from 14 residues. V lost 4 bases and J lost 1, with 10 bases in between.

This chain links TRBV10-1 with TRBJ2-1; the D gene is possibly TRBD1 (6 bases). This CDR3 is built from 13 residues. The germline CDR1 and CDR2 sequences are WNHNN and SYGVQD (reference sequence). V gave up 5 bases and J gave up 5 bases, with 10 bases separating them. The CDR3 loop is CASSPTGHNEQFF. In nucleotides, the CDR3 is TGCGCCAGCAGTCCGACAGGTCACAATGAGCAGTTCTTC.

This rearrangement joins TRBV11-1 to TRBJ1-3; D remains unclear. The germline V and J ends were trimmed by 3 bases and 0 bases, with 6 bases remaining between them. This CDR3 is built from 14 residues. Germline V CDR1 and CDR2: SGHAT, FQDESV (reference sequence). The CDR3 spells CASSLEISGNTIYF. CDR3 DNA: TGTGCCAGCAGCTTGGAGATCTCTGGAAACACCATATATTTT.

The rearrangement links TRBV4-3 to TRBJ2-7, with D uncertain. This CDR3 has 13 amino acids. Germline assignment: CDR1 LGHNA and CDR2 YSLEER. V was pared by 1 base and J by 0 bases, with 4 bases between. The CDR3 region has the DNA TGCGCCAGCAGCCAAGTACACTCCTACGAGCAGTACTTC. This sequence encodes CASSQVHSYEQYF.

The gene calls are TRBV28 and TRBJ2-2; 10 bases agree with TRBD1. The germline V gene has CDR1 MDHEN and CDR2 SYDVKM. Trimming cost V 6 bases and J 7 bases; bases outside gene matches: 5. CDR3 length: 14 amino acids. CDR3 in amino acids: CASRRTGGSGELFF. The CDR3 DNA is TGTGCCAGCAGACGGACAGGGGGTAGCGGGGAGCTGTTTTTT.

The V gene is TRBV5-1, the J gene TRBJ1-2; 7 nucleotides match TRBD1. CDR1 is SGHRS and CDR2 is YFSETQ in the germline V gene. CDR3 size: 15 residues. With 1 base clipped from V and 7 bases from J, the junction kept 10 bases outside the gene matches. CDR3 sequence: CASSLYQGVKGGYTF. CDR3 bases: TGCGCCAGCAGCTTGTATCAGGGGGTGAAGGGTGGCTACACCTTC. The entire variable domain, with the rest obtained from reference TRBV5-1 and TRBJ1-2, is as follows: KAGVTQTPRYLIKTRGQQVTLSCSPISGHRSVSWYQQTPGQGLQFLFEYFSETQRNKGNFPGRFSGRQFSNSRSEMNVSTLELGDSALYLCASSLYQGVKGGYTFGSGTRLTVV.

The chain is built from TRBV9 and TRBJ2-7, with TRBD1 matching over 8 bases. Trimming at V came to 2 bases and at J to 0 bases, leaving 10 bases not matched to a gene. Germline CDR1 and CDR2: SGDLS and YYNGEE. The CDR3 has 17 residues. The CDR3, as DNA: TGTGCCAGCAGCGTCCTCCCTAGGACAGGGAGCTCCTACGAGCAGTACTTC. Its translation is CASSVLPRTGSSYEQYF.

The chain employs TRBV7-8 and TRBJ2-1; no reliable D call. Germline V gene lookup returns CDR1 SGHVS and CDR2 FQNEAQ. The V end lost 3 bases, the J end lost 4 bases, and 7 bases lay between the germline ends. This CDR3 comprises 13 residues. The CDR3 loop is CASSFLNYNEQFF. The CDR3 DNA reads TGTGCCAGCAGCTTCCTTAATTACAATGAGCAGTTCTTC.

V usage is TRBV2 and J usage is TRBJ2-7; D may be TRBD1 (5 bases). From germline, CDR1 is SNHLY and CDR2 FYNNEI. The CDR3 spans 13 residues. Trimming pared 2 bases from V and 5 bases from J, leaving 10 bases between. CDR3 residues: CASSEIRGHEQYF. The DNA for the CDR3 is TGTGCCAGCAGTGAAATAAGGGGCCACGAGCAGTACTTC.

J is TRBJ1-5 and V is TRBV19, with 10 bases identical to TRBD1. The CDR3 runs 16 residues. CDR1 and CDR2 from the germline V gene are LNHDA and SQIVND (reference sequence). V lost 1 base, J lost 4 bases, and 4 bases stayed unmatched. CDR3 in DNA: TGTGCCAGTAGTATAGGGGGACAGGGGTGGAATCAGCCCCAGCATTTT. It encodes CASSIGGQGWNQPQHF.

CDR3 sequence reads: CSVDRTRPMNTEAFF. The CDR3 DNA is TGCAGCGTCGACAGGACCCGACCTATGAACACTGAAGCTTTCTTT. The chain links TRBV29-1 to TRBJ1-1; a weak D match, TRBD1 (6 bases). This CDR3 has 15 amino acids. V lost 6 bases and J lost 0, with 17 bases in between. The V gene's germline CDR1 is SQVTM and CDR2 ANQGSEA.

CDR3 sequence: CASRPLGLYGYTF. The CDR3 DNA sequence: TGTGCCAGCAGGCCCCTCGGGTTGTATGGCTACACCTTC. V gene TRBV28 combines with J gene TRBJ1-2; unclear D gene. The V end was cut by 6 bases, the J end by 5 bases, with 13 bases between. Germline CDR1 MDHEN, CDR2 SYDVKM. CDR3 size: 13 residues.

The genes are TRBV15 and TRBJ1-1; D unclear. The CDR3 runs 14 residues. Per the germline V gene, CDR1 is LNHNV and CDR2 is YYDKDF (reference sequence). V dropped 0 bases and J dropped 4 bases, with 9 bases sitting between them. The CDR3 DNA reads as TGTGCCACCAGCAGAGATGAGGGAGTCACTGAAGCTTTCTTT. Its translation is CATSRDEGVTEAFF.

The chain joins TRBV7-8 to TRBJ1-5, with D maybe TRBD1 (6 bases). Germline V lookup: CDR1 SGHVS, CDR2 FQNEAQ. The CDR3 has 14 amino acids. V gave up 5 bases and J gave up 4 bases, with 12 bases separating them. The CDR3 here is CASSLGTPNQPQHF. The CDR3, as DNA: TGTGCCAGCAGCCTCGGGACACCGAATCAGCCCCAGCATTTT.

The CDR3 protein is CASSSGTELQETQYF. In DNA, the CDR3 is TGTGCCAGCAGCTCTGGGACAGAGCTCCAAGAGACCCAGTACTTC. The chain combines TRBV11-2 with TRBJ2-5; 7 bases align to TRBD1. The V and J ends lost 4 bases and 1 base, in that order; junction bases with no gene match: 6. CDR1 is SGHAT and CDR2 is FQNNGV in the germline V gene. CDR3 length: 15 residues.

The rearrangement joins TRBV11-2 to TRBJ2-3, with a possible D match to TRBD1 (5 bases). The germline V and J ends were trimmed by 5 bases and 0 bases, with 12 bases remaining between them. CDR1 SGHAT and CDR2 FQNNGV come from the germline V gene. This CDR3 comprises 15 residues. The DNA of the CDR3 is TGTGCCAGCAGCCTCCGGACATCGAGCACAGATACGCAGTATTTT. As protein: CASSLRTSSTDTQYF.